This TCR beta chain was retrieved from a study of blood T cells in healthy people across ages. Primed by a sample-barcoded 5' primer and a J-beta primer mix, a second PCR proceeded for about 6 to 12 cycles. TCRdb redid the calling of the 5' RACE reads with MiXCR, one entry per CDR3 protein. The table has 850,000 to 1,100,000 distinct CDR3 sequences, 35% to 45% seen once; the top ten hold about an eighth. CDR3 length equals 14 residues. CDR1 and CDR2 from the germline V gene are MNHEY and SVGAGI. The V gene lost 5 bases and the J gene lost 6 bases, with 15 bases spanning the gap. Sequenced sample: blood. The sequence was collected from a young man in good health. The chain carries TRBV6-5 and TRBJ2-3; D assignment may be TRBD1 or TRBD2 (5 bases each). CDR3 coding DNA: TGTGCCAGCAGTCCGGGACCCAAAGGGGATACGCAGTATTTT. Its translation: CASSPGPKGDTQYF.